These T cell receptor beta chains were read from a single sample in a study of response to subunit inactivated influenza vaccine. Via MiXCR, TCRdb re-called the RT-PCR reads, giving one row per CDR3 protein. The repertoire holds 530,000 or so distinct CDR3 sequences, with 14% as singletons. This specimen consisted of PBMCs from blood, obtained roughly 13 days after vaccination. These TCRs come from a man aged 45 to 65 who received an inactivated influenza vaccine. CDR3s include the opening cysteine and the closing phenylalanine or tryptophan. The order of the fields is V gene, clone size, J gene, D gene, CDR3 DNA, CDR3 protein. D genes are given only for firm matches. Expanded clones get a size class; other rows say once, few or many, or leave the size out.

TRBV10-3	.	TRBJ2-1	TRBD2	TGTGCCATCAGAGAACTCCCACTAGCGGGAGACTCCTACAATGAGCAGTTCTTC	CAIRELPLAGDSYNEQFF
TRBV4-3	few	TRBJ2-3	TRBD2	TGCGCCAGCAGCCAAGATCACGCGGGGGGGCGCGGAGATACGCAGTATTTT	CASSQDHAGGRGDTQYF
TRBV11-2	.	TRBJ1-6	.	TGTGCCAGCAGCTTAACACCGACTAATTCACCCCTCCACTTT	CASSLTPTNSPLHF
TRBV3-1	.	TRBJ2-1	.	TGTGCCAGCAGCCAAGAAGTTAGCCGGAATGAGCAGTTCTTC	CASSQEVSRNEQFF
TRBV12-3/TRBV12-4	.	TRBJ2-7	.	TGTGCCAGCGCGGGACCCGGCGAGCAGTACTTC	CASAGPGEQYF
TRBV9	.	TRBJ2-2	.	TGTGCCAGCAGCGTAGGGCTGGCGAACACCGGGGAGCTGTTTTTT	CASSVGLANTGELFF
TRBV29-1	.	TRBJ2-7	TRBD1	TGCAGCGCGTTACAGGGGGCCTACGAGCAGTACTTC	CSALQGAYEQYF
TRBV5-1	few	TRBJ1-1	TRBD1	TGCGCCAGCAGTTATATCCAGGGGGCTGGAACTGAAGCTTTCTTT	CASSYIQGAGTEAFF
TRBV2	few	TRBJ2-1	TRBD1	TGTGCCAGCGGAAGGGACAGGGTAAATTACAATGAGCAGTTCTTC	CASGRDRVNYNEQFF
TRBV18	.	TRBJ2-1	.	TGTGCCAGCTCACGCCGAACGACCGAAACCTACAATGAGCAGTTCTTC	CASSRRTTETYNEQFF
TRBV7-8	.	TRBJ2-5	.	TGTGCCAGCAGCCCCCGGGATCTATGGACCCAGTACTTC	CASSPRDLWTQYF
TRBV28	few	TRBJ2-5	.	TGTGCCAGCAGTTTTTCTGGAGGGCGAGAGACCCAGTACTTC	CASSFSGGRETQYF
TRBV7-2	few	TRBJ1-4	.	TGTGCCAGCAGCTCAACAGGGATTAATGAAAAACTGTTTTTT	CASSSTGINEKLFF
TRBV24-1	few	TRBJ1-2	TRBD1	TGTGCCACCAGTGACCCCACAGGGGGCTGGGGCTACACCTTC	CATSDPTGGWGYTF
TRBV4-1	few	TRBJ2-7	TRBD2	TGCGCCAGCAGCCCATCTCAACGCCATCCACGGAGCGGGAGAGTTTGGTACGAGCAGTACTTC	CASSPSQRHPRSGRVWYEQYF
TRBV4-3	few	TRBJ2-5	.	TGCGCCAGCAGCCCGGGACTTCGCGGGACCCAGTACTTC	CASSPGLRGTQYF
TRBV9	few	TRBJ1-4	.	TGTGCCAGCAGCGCGGGGGGACAAACTAATGAAAAACTGTTTTTT	CASSAGGQTNEKLFF
TRBV11-2	.	TRBJ2-1	TRBD2	TGTGCCAGCAGCTTCTCTGGGACTAGCGGGAAAGGGGAGCAGTTCTTC	CASSFSGTSGKGEQFF
TRBV24-1	.	TRBJ1-5	.	TGTGCCACCAGTGATCGGGTAAATCAGCCCCAGCATTTT	CATSDRVNQPQHF
TRBV12-3/TRBV12-4	few	TRBJ2-1	TRBD2	TGTGCCAGCAGCCGCCGGGACTACCCCCCGCCTTGGAATGAGCAGTTCTTC	CASSRRDYPPPWNEQFF
TRBV12-3/TRBV12-4	few	TRBJ1-4	.	TGTGCCAGCAGTTCACAGCCAACTAATGAAAAACTGTTTTTT	CASSSQPTNEKLFF
TRBV3-1	.	TRBJ2-7	.	TGTGCCAGCAGTAGCTTGGGAGCCGAAAACTACGAGCAGTACTTC	CASSSLGAENYEQYF
TRBV7-8	.	TRBJ1-1	.	TGTGCCAGCAGCCCCCAGAGTGAAGCTTTCTTT	CASSPQSEAFF
TRBV12-3/TRBV12-4	.	TRBJ2-5	TRBD1	TGTGCCAGCAGCCGAACCTTGACAGGGCTAAGGGAGACCCAGTACTTC	CASSRTLTGLRETQYF
TRBV5-1	few	TRBJ2-2	.	TGCGCCAGCAGCTTTATGACAGGCGCGAACACCGGGGAGCTGTTTTTT	CASSFMTGANTGELFF
TRBV18	many	TRBJ1-5	.	TGTGCCAGCTCACCAGGGTTCGGCAATCAGCCCCAGCATTTT	CASSPGFGNQPQHF
TRBV4-1	many	TRBJ1-5	TRBD1	TGCGCCAGCAGCCAGGCACAGGGGAGCAATCAGCCCCAGCATTTT	CASSQAQGSNQPQHF
TRBV5-1	.	TRBJ1-5	.	TGCGCCAGCAGCGCGCTTCCTTACAGCGGGAATCAGCCCCAGCATTTT	CASSALPYSGNQPQHF
TRBV12-3/TRBV12-4	.	TRBJ2-7	.	TGTGCCAGCAGTCCCCCCGCAAGTCCCTACGAGCAGTACTTC	CASSPPASPYEQYF
TRBV20-1	few	TRBJ2-3	.	TGCAGTGCCTCTAGACAGGCCCGTAGTAGCACAGATACGCAGTATTTT	CSASRQARSSTDTQYF
TRBV7-8	.	TRBJ1-5	.	TGTGCCAGCAGCTATGAGGGGGGATTCCAGCCCCAGCATTTT	CASSYEGGFQPQHF
TRBV7-2	few	TRBJ1-2	TRBD1	TGTGCCAGCAGAGAGGACAGGGCACCTAACTATGGCTACACCTTC	CASREDRAPNYGYTF
TRBV20-1	.	TRBJ2-1	.	TGCAGTCCGAGGGAGGGGGTATCCCAGCGAGAGCAGTTCTTC	CSPREGVSQREQFF
TRBV28	.	TRBJ2-5	.	TGTGCCAGCACCGTACAGGGTGGGGAGACCCAGTACTTC	CASTVQGGETQYF
TRBV12-3/TRBV12-4	.	TRBJ2-7	.	TGTGCCAGCAGTAGTCAGGCACCCTACGAGCAGTACTTC	CASSSQAPYEQYF
TRBV20-1	.	TRBJ2-3	.	TGCAGTGCTAGGCCGAGGGGGAGGCCCAGCACAGATACGCAGTATTTT	CSARPRGRPSTDTQYF
TRBV28	.	TRBJ1-3	.	TGTGCCAGCAGTTCTCCTGGGACCGCTGCTTTT	CASSSPGTAAF
TRBV11-2	few	TRBJ1-1	TRBD1	TGTGCCAGCAGCCCAGGGGACAGGGGGCCCACTGAAGCTTTCTTT	CASSPGDRGPTEAFF
TRBV25-1	.	TRBJ2-5	TRBD2	TGTGCCAGCAGTGAAGGTTGGGCTAGCGGGAACTCGGGAGAGACCCAGTACTTC	CASSEGWASGNSGETQYF
TRBV5-1	few	TRBJ2-2	TRBD1	TGCGCCAGCAGCACACACAGGGGGCAGGCGAACACCGGGGAGCTGTTTTTT	CASSTHRGQANTGELFF
TRBV6-1	once	TRBJ2-2	.	TGTGCCAGCAGGATAAACGCGAACACCGGGGAGCTGTTTTTT	CASRINANTGELFF
TRBV20-1	.	TRBJ2-1	.	TGCAGTGCTAGGCTTCGGATGGCTGAGCAGTTCTTC	CSARLRMAEQFF
TRBV11-2	.	TRBJ2-7	.	TGTGCCAGCAGCCCCCAACTGGCAGGTGGGGAGCAGTACTTC	CASSPQLAGGEQYF
TRBV6-1	.	TRBJ2-7	.	TGTGCCAGCAGTGATTTCGGACACCTCTCCTACGAGCAGTACTTC	CASSDFGHLSYEQYF
TRBV20-1	.	TRBJ1-1	.	TGCAGTGCTATTACAGGGTTCGACACTGAAGCTTTCTTT	CSAITGFDTEAFF
TRBV7-9	.	TRBJ2-1	.	TGTGCCAGCAGCTTAGACAGGGGAGGTGGTGAGCAGTTCTTC	CASSLDRGGGEQFF
TRBV5-1	.	TRBJ2-6	.	TGCGCCAGCAGCTTGCATGGCAAGGGAGCAGGGGCCAACGTCCTGACTTTC	CASSLHGKGAGANVLTF
TRBV29-1	.	TRBJ2-1	.	TGCAGCGTTGAACCAGCTGGTGAGCAGTTCTTC	CSVEPAGEQFF
TRBV9	.	TRBJ2-6	.	TGTGCCAGCAGCGGGGACACCATGACACGGTTCTCTGGGGCCAACGTCCTGACTTTC	CASSGDTMTRFSGANVLTF
TRBV30	few	TRBJ2-1	TRBD2	TGTGCCTGGAGTGTAGGCGGGAGTACTAATGAGCAGTTCTTC	CAWSVGGSTNEQFF
TRBV6-5	.	TRBJ2-7	TRBD1	TGTGCCAGCAGTTACGTGGCAGGGGGCTACGAGCAGTACTTC	CASSYVAGGYEQYF
TRBV7-9	few	TRBJ2-1	.	TGTGCCAGCAGCGCTAGCGCAGCCTACAATGAGCAGTTCTTC	CASSASAAYNEQFF
TRBV9	.	TRBJ1-4	TRBD1	TGTGCCAGCAGCGCAGAACGCGGGACAGCTAATGAAAAACTGTTTTTT	CASSAERGTANEKLFF
TRBV2	many	TRBJ2-3	.	TGTGCCAGCAGTGAACGGTGGGGGCCAGGTACAGATACGCAGTATTTT	CASSERWGPGTDTQYF
TRBV28	.	TRBJ2-1	.	TGTGCCAGCAGTAGGGGACTTCGCTCCTACAATGAGCAGTTCTTC	CASSRGLRSYNEQFF
TRBV6-5	few	TRBJ2-6	.	TGTGCCAGCAGTTACGTGGGGGGCTCTGGGGCCAACGTCCTGACTTTC	CASSYVGGSGANVLTF
TRBV7-2	.	TRBJ1-5	.	TGTGCCAGCAGCCTCCGACAAAGCAATCAGCCCCAGCATTTT	CASSLRQSNQPQHF